This TCR beta chain was captured in a study of tumor-infiltrating lymphocytes in glioblastoma multiforme. Points from the study as a whole: TCR plus mutation findings rest on a single glioblastoma patient. T cells were not sorted into functional subsets. Clone frequencies may be distorted by unequal TCR transcripts per cell.

The germline gives CDR1 DFQATT, CDR2 SNEGSKA (reference sequence). The CDR3 loop spans 18 amino acids. A note on this clonotype: The antigen is not known. At one end the junction does not follow the germline gene, possibly because of a read error.

TCRB libraries came from RNA via three nested multiplex PCR rounds. These TCRB libraries lack any described unique molecular identifiers. Each CDR3 protein gets one entry after TCRdb re-called the multiplex PCR reads with MiXCR. The table has tens of thousands of distinct CDR3 sequences, under 70% seen once. The material sequenced was brain tumor tissue. The chain is built from TRBV20-1 and TRBJ1-6, with D tentatively TRBD1 (5 bases). The origin of this receptor is a male donor with glioblastoma. CDR3 loop: CSTRDPLGDGLRLSPLHF. The DNA for the CDR3 is TGTAGTACTAGAGATCCGTTGGGGGACGGGCTTCGGCTGTCACCCCTCCACTTT.